The source of this T cell receptor beta chain is a study of cytomegalovirus exposure and HLA in healthy donors. About this clone: Its antigen is still unknown.

In the PCR, 60 Vbeta and 13 Jbeta primers were used. Produced via immunoSEQ multiplex PCR; TCRdb's table is partial and in-frame only. The repertoire holds about 150,000 clones, with more than 60% as singletons. V was clipped by 3 bases and J by 8 bases, with 19 bases between them. The CDR3 runs to 16 residues. Germline CDR1 reads SEHNR; CDR2 reads FQNEAQ (reference sequence). Healthy donors of bone marrow made up the group. Broader study findings: The likely origin of a cluster of highly shared sequence variants was a sequencing artifact. 150 or so TCR beta chains were listed as cytomegalovirus-associated. TRBV6-2, TRBV6-3 and other indistinguishable V segments were excluded.

The J gene is TRBJ1-4, the V gene TRBV7-9; weak D call: TRBD1 (6 bases). The sequenced material came from PBMCs. This receptor was taken from a man in his forties in good health and CMV-seropositive. CDR3 sequence: CASSFLVGAVAEKLFF. The CDR3 region has the DNA TGTGCCAGCAGCTTTCTCGTGGGGGCCGTGGCCGAAAAACTGTTTTTT. The whole variable domain, remainder taken from reference TRBV7-9 and TRBJ1-4, is DTGVSQNPRHKITKRGQNVTFRCDPISEHNRLYWYRQTLGQGPEFLTYFQNEAQLEKSRLLSDRFSAERPKGSFSTLEIQRTEQGDSAMYLCASSFLVGAVAEKLFFGSGTQLSVL.